A selection of T cell receptor beta chains follows, all from one sample in a study of cytomegalovirus exposure and HLA in healthy donors. TCRdb keeps only in-frame clones here, not all; method: immunoSEQ multiplex PCR. This sample has about 120,000 clones; 60% to 85% occur once, and the top ten carry less than 3.5%. Specimen: PBMCs. These receptors were collected from a woman between 40 and 55 years old in good health and CMV-seropositive. Both conserved end residues are part of each CDR3. The D gene is left open where the match is weak. Size values are once, few and many counts, or a class for expanded clones, and some rows have none.

TRBJ2-3 | - | TRBD2 | TRBV4-3 | CASSQDFAGVGDTQYF | TGCGCCAGCAGCCAAGACTTCGCGGGAGTTGGAGATACGCAGTATTTT
TRBJ1-1 | - | - | TRBV7-2 | CASSPGWGVNTEAFF | TGTGCCAGCAGCCCGGGGTGGGGGGTGAACACTGAAGCTTTCTTT
TRBJ1-1 | - | TRBD1 | TRBV5-4 | CASSLPRTGGGTEAFF | TGTGCCAGCAGCTTGCCCCGGACAGGGGGTGGCACTGAAGCTTTCTTT
TRBJ2-7 | many | TRBD2 | TRBV4-3 | CASSQGYSGGTYEQYF | TGCGCCAGCAGCCAAGGTTATAGCGGGGGGACCTACGAGCAGTACTTC
TRBJ2-3 | - | TRBD1 | TRBV25-1 | CASSEGPGGLPDTQYF | TGTGCCAGCAGTGAAGGGCCAGGGGGTCTTCCAGATACGCAGTATTTT
TRBJ2-7 | - | - | TRBV7-3 | CASSLRAWDLTYEQYF | TGTGCCAGCAGCTTAAGGGCTTGGGACTTAACCTACGAGCAGTACTTC
TRBJ2-3 | - | TRBD2 | TRBV15 | CATSRELTSGGSDTQYF | TGTGCCACCAGCAGAGAGCTGACTAGCGGGGGTTCAGATACGCAGTATTTT
TRBJ2-1 | few | TRBD2 | TRBV4-3 | CASSQTSGGSYNEQFF | TGCGCCAGCAGCCAAACTAGCGGGGGGTCCTACAATGAGCAGTTCTTC
TRBJ2-1 | - | TRBD1 | TRBV7-8 | CATLDRGSYNEQFF | TGTGCCACCCTTGACAGGGGATCCTACAATGAGCAGTTCTTC
TRBJ2-7 | - | TRBD1 | TRBV27 | CASSLSPGTGPYEQYF | TGTGCCAGCAGTTTATCCCCCGGGACAGGACCCTACGAGCAGTACTTC
TRBJ2-3 | - | TRBD2 | TRBV10-3 | CAISDGLAGDTQYF | TGTGCCATCAGTGATGGACTAGCAGGAGATACGCAGTATTTT
TRBJ1-1 | - | TRBD1 | TRBV5-1 | CASSLGDRKAEAFF | TGCGCCAGCAGCTTGGGGGACAGAAAAGCTGAAGCTTTCTTT
TRBJ1-2 | - | TRBD1 | TRBV29-1 | CSVLGDSSVYGYTF | TGCAGCGTATTGGGGGACAGCTCAGTCTATGGCTACACCTTC
TRBJ1-4 | - | TRBD1 | TRBV15 | CATSRVQGALEKLFF | TGTGCCACCAGCAGAGTGCAGGGGGCGCTGGAAAAACTGTTTTTT
TRBJ1-1 | - | - | TRBV9 | CASSAYIYTEAFF | TGTGCCAGCAGCGCTTACATATACACTGAAGCTTTCTTT
TRBJ2-5 | - | TRBD2 | TRBV10-3 | CAIFSGAAGETQYF | TGTGCCATCTTTAGCGGGGCGGCAGGGGAGACCCAGTACTTC
TRBJ1-1 | - | TRBD1 | TRBV6-5 | CASSEGQAHTEAFF | TGTGCCAGCAGTGAGGGACAGGCCCACACTGAAGCTTTCTTT
TRBJ1-1 | - | - | TRBV10-3 | CATRGVTGDFTEAFF | TGTGCCACCAGAGGGGTGACAGGAGACTTCACTGAAGCTTTCTTT
TRBJ2-7 | - | TRBD2 | TRBV6-5 | CASSYTGLAGGREQYF | TGTGCCAGCAGTTACACCGGACTAGCGGGAGGCCGCGAGCAGTACTTC
TRBJ2-5 | - | - | TRBV18 | CASSPGTSGGAQYF | TGTGCCAGCTCACCGGGAACTTCCGGAGGGGCCCAGTACTTC
TRBJ1-1 | - | - | TRBV19 | CASSTRGSGPLGGTEAFF | TGTGCCAGTAGTACCCGTGGCTCAGGCCCATTGGGTGGCACTGAAGCTTTCTTT
TRBJ1-5 | - | - | TRBV4-3 | CASSQDSNGQPQHF | TGCGCCAGCAGCCAAGATAGTAATGGTCAGCCCCAGCATTTT
TRBJ2-3 | few | TRBD1 | TRBV28 | CASRRANTGTGTDTQYF | TGTGCCAGCAGACGAGCGAACACCGGGACAGGCACAGATACGCAGTATTTT
TRBJ2-2 | - | - | TRBV9 | CASRAVGMNTGELFF | TGTGCCAGCAGGGCGGTGGGTATGAACACCGGGGAGCTGTTTTTT
TRBJ1-1 | medium-sized | TRBD1 | TRBV6-5 | CASSFGQVNTEAFF | TGTGCCAGCAGTTTCGGACAGGTAAACACTGAAGCTTTCTTT
TRBJ2-1 | few | TRBD2 | TRBV25-1 | CASSERGLAGGNEQFF | TGTGCCAGCAGTGAAAGAGGGCTAGCGGGGGGCAATGAGCAGTTCTTC
TRBJ2-3 | - | - | TRBV28 | CANSHNPDTQYF | TGTGCCAACTCCCATAATCCAGATACGCAGTATTTT
TRBJ2-7 | - | TRBD1 | TRBV6-5 | CASRWDRRSYEQYF | TGTGCCAGCAGGTGGGACAGACGCTCCTACGAGCAGTACTTC
TRBJ1-1 | - | - | TRBV4-3 | CASSPRSGADTEAFF | TGCGCCAGCAGCCCCCGGAGCGGGGCCGACACTGAAGCTTTCTTT
TRBJ1-1 | - | TRBD1 | TRBV25-1 | CASGAGGVTEAFF | TGTGCCAGCGGAGCAGGGGGCGTCACTGAAGCTTTCTTT
TRBJ2-7 | few | TRBD1 | TRBV7-6 | CASSLAGQAVSYEQYF | TGTGCCAGCAGCTTAGCAGGACAGGCGGTTTCCTACGAGCAGTACTTC
TRBJ2-7 | once | TRBD2 | TRBV29-1 | CSALAGGPYEQYF | TGCAGCGCTTTAGCGGGAGGGCCCTACGAGCAGTACTTC
TRBJ2-2 | - | - | TRBV27 | CASSPSGPGELFF | TGTGCCAGCAGTCCGTCAGGGCCCGGGGAGCTGTTTTTT
TRBJ2-3 | - | TRBD1 | TRBV5-3 | CARSLHRDRAMDTQYF | TGTGCCAGAAGCTTACACCGGGACAGGGCAATGGATACGCAGTATTTT
TRBJ2-1 | - | TRBD2 | TRBV11-2 | CASSSSGSLFYNEQFF | TGTGCCAGCAGCTCTAGCGGGAGTTTATTCTACAATGAGCAGTTCTTC